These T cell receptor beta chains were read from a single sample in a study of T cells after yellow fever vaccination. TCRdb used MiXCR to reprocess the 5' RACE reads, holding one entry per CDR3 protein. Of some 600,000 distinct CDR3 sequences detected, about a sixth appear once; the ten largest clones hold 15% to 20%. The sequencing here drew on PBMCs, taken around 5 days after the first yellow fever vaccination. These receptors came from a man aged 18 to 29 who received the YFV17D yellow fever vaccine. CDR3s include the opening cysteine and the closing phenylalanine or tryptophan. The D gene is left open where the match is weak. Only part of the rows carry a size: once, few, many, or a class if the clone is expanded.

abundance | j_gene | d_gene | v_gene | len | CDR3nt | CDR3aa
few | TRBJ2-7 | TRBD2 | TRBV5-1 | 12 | TGCGCCAGCGTCCGGGGGGGCGGCGAGCAGTACTTC | CASVRGGGEQYF
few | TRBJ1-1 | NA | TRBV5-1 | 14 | TGCGCCAGCAGCTTGACAGGGTGGGCCACTGAAGCTTTCTTT | CASSLTGWATEAFF
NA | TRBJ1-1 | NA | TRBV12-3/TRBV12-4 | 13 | TGTGCCAGCAGTACATTCATGAACACTGAAGCTTTCTTT | CASSTFMNTEAFF
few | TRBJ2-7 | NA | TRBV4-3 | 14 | TGCGCCAGCAGCCAAGGCCCAGGGGACTACGAGCAGTACTTC | CASSQGPGDYEQYF
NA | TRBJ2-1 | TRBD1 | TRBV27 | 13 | TGTGCCAGCAGTTTCCAGGGGGACAATGAGCAGTTCTTC | CASSFQGDNEQFF
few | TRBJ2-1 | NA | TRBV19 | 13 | TGTGCCAGTAGTGCAAGCCTACAGGGTGGGCAGTTCTTC | CASSASLQGGQFF
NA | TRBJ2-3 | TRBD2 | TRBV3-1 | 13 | TGTGCCAGCAACCCAGCGGGGGCGGATACGCAGTATTTT | CASNPAGADTQYF
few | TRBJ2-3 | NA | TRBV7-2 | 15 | TGTGCCAGCAGCTACTCCAGGGACCGCACAGATACGCAGTATTTT | CASSYSRDRTDTQYF
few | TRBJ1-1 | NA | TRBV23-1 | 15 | TGCGCCAGCAGTCAATCGGAACCCGGGAACACTGAAGCTTTCTTT | CASSQSEPGNTEAFF
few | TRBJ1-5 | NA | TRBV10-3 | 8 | TGTGCCACCCAATCCCAGCATTTT | CATQSQHF
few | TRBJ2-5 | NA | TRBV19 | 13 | TGTGCCAGTAGTATAGTCACAGGGGAGACCCAGTACTTC | CASSIVTGETQYF
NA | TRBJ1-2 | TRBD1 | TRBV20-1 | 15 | TGCAGTGCTAGAAGGGGGCAGTCGCTAAGGGGTGGCTACACCTTC | CSARRGQSLRGGYTF
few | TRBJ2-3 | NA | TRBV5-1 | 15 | TGCGCCAGCAGCTTGATCCGGACAGGCACAGATACGCAGTATTTT | CASSLIRTGTDTQYF
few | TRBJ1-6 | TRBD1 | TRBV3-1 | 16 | TGTGCCAGCAGCGGAACAGGGGGCTTTTCTAATTCACCCCTCCACTTT | CASSGTGGFSNSPLHF
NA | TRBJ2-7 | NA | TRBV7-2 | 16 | TGTGCCAGCAGCTTAGCGGCGCAGGGGGGATGGAACGAGCAGTACTTC | CASSLAAQGGWNEQYF
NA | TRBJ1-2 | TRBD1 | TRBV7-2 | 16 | TGTGCCAGCAGCTTGACAGGGACAGCCGGTTACGGGGGCTACACCTTC | CASSLTGTAGYGGYTF
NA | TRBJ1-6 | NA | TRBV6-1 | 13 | TGTGCCAGCAGTGGGCAGCCTAATTCACCCCTCCACTTT | CASSGQPNSPLHF
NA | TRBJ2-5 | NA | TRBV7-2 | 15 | TGTGCCAGCAGCTTAGAGTCAGGAGATCAAGAGACCCAGTACTTC | CASSLESGDQETQYF
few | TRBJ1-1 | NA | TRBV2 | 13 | TGTGCCAGCTTCGAGGAGGGAGGCACTGAAGCTTTCTTT | CASFEEGGTEAFF
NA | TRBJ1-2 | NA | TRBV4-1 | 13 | TGCGCCAGCAGCCAAGATTCTCGAAGTTCTTACACCTTC | CASSQDSRSSYTF
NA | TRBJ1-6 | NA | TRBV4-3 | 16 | TGCGCCAGCAGCCAAGACGGCCGGGGGGCGAAATCACCCCTCCACTTT | CASSQDGRGAKSPLHF
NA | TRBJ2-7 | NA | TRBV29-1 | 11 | TGCAGCGTCACAGGGAACTACGAGCAGTACTTC | CSVTGNYEQYF
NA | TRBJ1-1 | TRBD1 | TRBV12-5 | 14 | TGTGCTAGTGGTTTGGTTACCCCCGGGACAGGGCGATTCTTT | CASGLVTPGTGRFF
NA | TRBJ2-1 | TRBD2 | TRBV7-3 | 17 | TGTGCCAGCAGCTTTTTAAGCGCGGGGGTCGGTCACAGTGAGCAGTTCTTC | CASSFLSAGVGHSEQFF
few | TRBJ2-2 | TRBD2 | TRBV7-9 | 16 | TGTGCCAGCAGCTCGATAGCGGGCGGGAACACCGGGGAGCTGTTTTTT | CASSSIAGGNTGELFF
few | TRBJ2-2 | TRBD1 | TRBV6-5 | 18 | TGTGCCAGCAGTTACCCCCCTGGGGACAGGGCGGACACCGGGGAGCTGTTTTTT | CASSYPPGDRADTGELFF
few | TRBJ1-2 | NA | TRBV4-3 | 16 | TGCGCCAGCAGCCAAGAACGAACGACACCCAACTATGGCTACACCTTC | CASSQERTTPNYGYTF
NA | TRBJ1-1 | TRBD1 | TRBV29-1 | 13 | TGCAGCGTTGAAGACAGGGGGGGCACTGAAGCTTTCTTT | CSVEDRGGTEAFF
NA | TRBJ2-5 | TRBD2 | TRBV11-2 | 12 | TGTGCCAGCAGGGGAGGGGCTGAGACCCAGTACTTC | CASRGGAETQYF
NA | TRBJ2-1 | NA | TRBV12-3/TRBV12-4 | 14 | TGTGCCAGCTGGGGGGAAAATGGTATTAGTGAGCAGTTCTTC | CASWGENGISEQFF
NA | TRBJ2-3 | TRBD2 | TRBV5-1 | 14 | TGCGCCAGCGCGACTAGCGGGGGCACAGATACGCAGTATTTT | CASATSGGTDTQYF
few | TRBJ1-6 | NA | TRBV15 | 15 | TGTGCCACCAGCAATATACGGGGAGAAGGCTCACCCCTCCACTTT | CATSNIRGEGSPLHF
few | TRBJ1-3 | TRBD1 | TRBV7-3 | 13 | TGTGCCAGCAGCACGGACAGGGGTAACACCATATATTTT | CASSTDRGNTIYF